Described below is a single TCR beta chain sequence and its context. TCRdb recomputed calls from the RT-PCR reads with MiXCR, one row per CDR3 protein. The table lists about 410,000 distinct CDR3 sequences, under 20% of them singletons, with less than 9.5% in the top ten. This specimen belongs to a study of patients and donors after allogeneic stem cell transplantation. The germline CDR1 and CDR2 sequences are SGHKS and YYEKEE (reference sequence). Trimming left V 2 bases short and J 0 bases short, with 9 bases between. The CDR3 loop spans 15 amino acids. The sequencing input was blood, either unsorted or a sorted T cell fraction (not recorded which). This chain joins TRBV5-5 and TRBJ2-1, with no clear D. The TCR originated in a human donor who was either an allogeneic HSCT recipient or a stem cell or donor lymphocyte infusion donor (not recorded which). It is not recorded whose cells these are; they may come from a transplant donor. CDR3 in amino acids: CASSLDFPSYNEQFF. In DNA, the CDR3 is TGTGCCAGCAGCTTAGACTTCCCCTCCTACAATGAGCAGTTCTTC.